The TCR beta chain under discussion was sequenced for a study of blood T cell repertoires in COVID-19. Study at large: Some COVID-19 samples were acute and others convalescent; all came from the United States, Italy and Spain. PBMCs, B-cell-depleted T cells, or T cells were the source of the cDNA or gDNA that made up the material.

The CDR3 has 15 amino acids. Germline V lookup: CDR1 SGHAT, CDR2 FQNNGV. V shed 1 base, J shed 0 bases, and the junction held 3 bases outside the gene matches. In the authors' methods: Nucleated cell counts were estimated from reference gene primer amplification. The assay was immunoSEQ multiplex PCR, and TCRdb's table has in-frame clones only and misses some. V and J calls and clone size are those listed in that table; D and trimming were worked out from the DNA. The repertoire holds around 130,000 clones, with less than 85% as singletons. The sequence derives from an elderly woman with acute or convalescent COVID-19. Sequencing was carried out using peripheral blood. This chain connects TRBV11-2 to TRBJ2-7; 7 bases are shared with TRBD2. DNA for the CDR3: TGTGCCAGCAGCTTAGGACTAGCCTCCTCCTACGAGCAGTACTTC. Translated, it gives CASSLGLASSYEQYF.